A selection of T cell receptor beta chains follows, all from one sample in a study of beta chain features in type 1 diabetes. Data came from immunoSEQ multiplex PCR; TCRdb stores just in-frame clones and leaves some out. The sample has 200,000 to 250,000 clones, about 15% seen once. The sample consisted of naive CD4+ T cells from blood. The receptors originated from a man younger than 45 with type 1 diabetes. Both conserved end residues are part of each CDR3. The order of the fields is V gene, clone size, J gene, D gene, CDR3 protein, CDR3 DNA. D genes are given only for firm matches. Size values are once, few and many counts, or a class for expanded clones, and some rows have none.

>TRBV6-5|few|TRBJ2-3|TRBD2
CASSIRDPGGDTQYF
TGTGCCAGCAGCATCCGGGACCCCGGGGGGGATACGCAGTATTTT
>TRBV19|.|TRBJ2-7|TRBD1
CASSRTRGTYEQYF
TGTGCCAGTAGTAGGACCAGGGGGACCTACGAGCAGTACTTC
>TRBV14|.|TRBJ2-1|TRBD2
CASSQFRGDNEQFF
TGTGCCAGCAGCCAATTCCGGGGGGACAATGAGCAGTTCTTC
>TRBV18|.|TRBJ2-3|.
CASSPWGVNTQYF
TGTGCCAGCTCACCCTGGGGAGTTAATACGCAGTATTTT
>TRBV30|.|TRBJ1-3|.
CAWSVTAGTRIYF
TGTGCCTGGAGTGTAACGGCGGGGACCCGGATATATTTT
>TRBV19|.|TRBJ2-7|.
CASSIGLGARSYEQYF
TGTGCCAGTAGTATTGGCTTAGGGGCAAGGAGTTACGAGCAGTACTTC
>TRBV12-5|.|TRBJ2-1|.
CASGSSPGYQFF
TGTGCTAGTGGTTCCTCCCCAGGGTACCAGTTCTTC
>TRBV2|few|TRBJ1-1|TRBD1
CASSRQGGNTEAFF
TGTGCCAGCAGCCGACAGGGCGGGAACACTGAAGCTTTCTTT
>TRBV7-2|few|TRBJ2-7|TRBD1
CASRGGQGYFYEQYF
TGTGCCAGCAGGGGGGGACAGGGGTACTTCTACGAGCAGTACTTC
>TRBV29-1|few|TRBJ2-5|.
CSVGSTGNQETQYF
TGCAGCGTTGGTTCCACAGGGAACCAAGAGACCCAGTACTTC
>TRBV29-1|.|TRBJ2-1|TRBD2
CSALEAGYTYNEQFF
TGCAGCGCCCTCGAAGCGGGATATACCTACAATGAGCAGTTCTTC
>TRBV30|.|TRBJ2-2|.
CAWSVHHTGELFF
TGTGCCTGGAGTGTACACCACACCGGGGAGCTGTTTTTT
>TRBV18|few|TRBJ1-3|.
CASSPLDSSSGNTIYF
TGTGCCAGCTCACCCCTCGACAGTAGCTCTGGAAACACCATATATTTT
>TRBV6-6|few|TRBJ2-7|TRBD1
CASGDSPIYEQYF
TGTGCCAGTGGGGACAGTCCCATCTACGAGCAGTACTTC
>TRBV5-1|.|TRBJ1-5|TRBD1
CASSLEGQGGQPQHF
TGCGCCAGCAGCTTGGAAGGACAGGGCGGTCAGCCCCAGCATTTT
>TRBV10-3|.|TRBJ1-2|.
CAISESQGGGYTF
TGTGCCATCAGTGAGTCGCAGGGTGGGGGCTACACCTTC
>TRBV11-2|few|TRBJ2-2|.
CASSLAQTLTGELFF
TGTGCCAGCAGCTTAGCACAAACCCTCACCGGGGAGCTGTTTTTT
>TRBV10-3|.|TRBJ2-1|TRBD1
CVASGTGGHEQFF
TGTGTCGCCTCCGGGACAGGGGGCCATGAGCAGTTCTTC
>TRBV12-5|.|TRBJ2-1|TRBD2
CASGVQREGRFNEQFF
TGTGCTAGTGGTGTCCAGCGGGAGGGCCGTTTCAATGAGCAGTTCTTC
>TRBV9|.|TRBJ2-2|TRBD1
CASSNRTGKPGFGLFF
TGTGCCAGCAGCAACCGGACAGGGAAGCCCGGATTCGGGCTGTTTTTT
>TRBV7-2|.|TRBJ1-2|.
CASSFTGFVYTF
TGTGCCAGCAGCTTTACAGGATTTGTCTACACCTTC
>TRBV6-6|.|TRBJ2-7|TRBD1
CASSWDRGREQYF
TGTGCCAGCAGTTGGGACAGGGGGCGCGAGCAGTACTTC
>TRBV7-9|few|TRBJ2-7|TRBD1
CASSTTGGWEQYF
TGTGCCAGCAGTACGACAGGGGGCTGGGAGCAGTACTTC
>TRBV25-1|.|TRBJ2-1|TRBD1
CASSDDRGRYNEQFF
TGTGCCAGCAGTGACGACAGGGGGCGTTACAATGAGCAGTTCTTC
>TRBV11-2|few|TRBJ1-4|TRBD1
CASSFTGAGGGEKLFF
TGTGCCAGCAGCTTTACGGGGGCAGGGGGCGGTGAAAAACTGTTTTTT
>TRBV6-1|.|TRBJ2-7|TRBD1
CASRPGTVSYEQYF
TGTGCCAGCAGGCCCGGGACAGTCTCCTACGAGCAGTACTTC
>TRBV6-6|.|TRBJ2-1|.
CASSYRTDSRGEQFF
TGTGCCAGCAGTTACCGGACGGATTCTAGGGGTGAGCAGTTCTTC
>TRBV18|.|TRBJ2-1|TRBD2
CASSLLGTSGEQFF
TGTGCCAGCTCACTGCTAGGGACTAGCGGTGAGCAGTTCTTC
>TRBV15|few|TRBJ2-1|TRBD2
CATSTRLAGLGEQFF
TGTGCCACCAGCACCCGACTAGCGGGCCTAGGGGAGCAGTTCTTC
>TRBV7-2|.|TRBJ2-5|TRBD1
CASSQDRVETQYF
TGTGCCAGCAGCCAGGACAGGGTAGAGACCCAGTACTTC
>TRBV25-1|.|TRBJ1-1|.
CASLPGQGSTEAFF
TGTGCCAGCCTACCTGGGCAGGGTAGCACTGAAGCTTTCTTT
>TRBV6-5|.|TRBJ2-7|.
CASSSVGGLIDEQYF
TGTGCCAGCAGTTCCGTGGGGGGATTAATCGACGAGCAGTACTTC
>TRBV2|.|TRBJ2-2|.
CASSPQGFTGELFF
TGTGCCAGCAGTCCCCAGGGATTCACCGGGGAGCTGTTTTTT
>TRBV25-1|few|TRBJ2-1|.
CASSPSGEVDNEQFF
TGTGCCAGCTCACCTTCGGGGGAGGTGGACAATGAGCAGTTCTTC
>TRBV30|.|TRBJ2-1|.
CAWTRSSYNEQFF
TGTGCCTGGACTAGGAGCTCCTACAATGAGCAGTTCTTC
>TRBV6-1|.|TRBJ2-7|TRBD1
CASSEVTPPRDRAYEQYF
TGTGCCAGCAGTGAAGTCACACCTCCGAGGGACAGGGCCTACGAGCAGTACTTC